The rows below give T cell receptor beta chains drawn from one sample of a study of blood T cell repertoires in COVID-19. Libraries were prepared by immunoSEQ multiplex PCR; TCRdb keeps only in-frame clonotypes and omits some of them. The data show 110,000 or so clones, around 85% seen once. Specimen: peripheral blood. These receptors came from a man between 45 and 60 years old with acute or convalescent COVID-19. The CDR3 runs from the conserved cysteine through the conserved F or W. The D gene is left open where the match is weak. Clone size, where shown, is once, few, many, or a class for clones that have expanded.

J | size | V | D | CDR3 | DNA
TRBJ2-7 | NA | TRBV5-1 | TRBD2 | CASSLGTSGNSYEQYF | TGCGCCAGCAGCTTGGGGACTAGCGGAAACTCCTACGAGCAGTACTTC
TRBJ2-5 | NA | TRBV3-1/TRBV3-2 | TRBD2 | CASSQAGTSGGGQETQYF | TGTGCCAGCAGCCAAGCCGGGACTAGCGGGGGTGGGCAAGAGACCCAGTACTTC
TRBJ2-5 | NA | TRBV4-1 | NA | CASSQGTAQETQYF | TGCGCCAGCAGCCAAGGGACAGCCCAAGAGACCCAGTACTTC
TRBJ2-3 | NA | TRBV5-1 | TRBD2 | CASRRLALQDTQYF | TGCGCCAGCCGCAGACTAGCCCTCCAGGATACGCAGTATTTT
TRBJ2-7 | NA | TRBV20-1 | TRBD1 | CSASPGQAYEQYF | TGCAGTGCAAGTCCGGGACAGGCCTACGAGCAGTACTTC
TRBJ2-1 | NA | TRBV10-3 | NA | CAISEQMNNEQFF | TGTGCCATCAGTGAACAGATGAACAATGAGCAGTTCTTC
TRBJ1-2 | NA | TRBV19 | NA | CASSTRGEDYGYTF | TGTGCCAGTAGTACAAGAGGGGAGGACTATGGCTACACCTTC
TRBJ1-4 | NA | TRBV3-1/TRBV3-2 | NA | CASSQDAGSTNEKLFF | TGTGCCAGCAGCCAAGATGCAGGTTCAACCAATGAAAAACTGTTTTTT
TRBJ2-2 | NA | TRBV10-1 | TRBD1 | CASSDGQGARTGELFF | TGCGCCAGCAGTGATGGACAGGGGGCGCGCACCGGGGAGCTGTTTTTT
TRBJ1-2 | NA | TRBV11-2 | TRBD1 | CASSLVRTGQGYTF | TGTGCCAGCAGCTTAGTTCGGACAGGGCAAGGCTACACCTTC
TRBJ2-1 | NA | TRBV19 | NA | CASSTGLYNEQFF | TGTGCCAGTAGTACCGGACTGTACAATGAGCAGTTCTTC
TRBJ1-1 | NA | TRBV27 | NA | CASSVSLGNTEAFF | TGTGCCAGCAGTGTATCTCTCGGGAACACTGAAGCTTTCTTT
TRBJ2-5 | NA | TRBV19 | NA | CASSIFGSQETQYF | TGTGCCAGTAGTATTTTCGGGAGCCAAGAGACCCAGTACTTC
TRBJ2-3 | NA | TRBV5-1 | NA | CASSSDDAGGTDTQYF | TGCGCCAGCAGCTCCGACGACGCGGGCGGCACAGATACGCAGTATTTT
TRBJ1-2 | NA | TRBV3-1/TRBV3-2 | TRBD1 | CASSQRQGYGYTF | TGTGCCAGCAGCCAACGACAGGGATATGGCTACACCTTC
TRBJ1-2 | NA | TRBV18 | TRBD1 | CASSRETGANYGYTF | TGTGCCAGCTCGCGAGAGACAGGGGCTAACTATGGCTACACCTTC
TRBJ2-3 | NA | TRBV7-7 | NA | CASSKGGGADTQYF | TGTGCCAGCAGCAAAGGAGGGGGCGCAGATACGCAGTATTTT
TRBJ1-1 | few | TRBV20-1 | TRBD1 | CSARQGEVAFF | TGCAGTGCTAGACAGGGGGAGGTAGCTTTCTTT
TRBJ1-2 | NA | TRBV7-3 | TRBD1 | CASSPGQGEGYTF | TGTGCCAGCAGCCCGGGACAGGGGGAAGGCTACACCTTC
TRBJ1-5 | NA | TRBV9 | TRBD1 | CASSSGQANNQPQHF | TGTGCCAGCAGCTCGGGACAGGCGAACAATCAGCCCCAGCATTTT
TRBJ1-4 | NA | TRBV5-1 | NA | CASSPGTGTEKLFF | TGCGCCAGCAGCCCGGGTACAGGGACTGAAAAACTGTTTTTT
TRBJ2-7 | NA | TRBV6-1 | NA | CASSDGGFSYEQYF | TGTGCCAGCAGTGATGGCGGCTTCTCCTACGAGCAGTACTTC
TRBJ1-5 | NA | TRBV21-1 | NA | CASSKARIQPQHF | TGTGCCAGCAGCAAAGCTCGTATTCAGCCCCAGCATTTT